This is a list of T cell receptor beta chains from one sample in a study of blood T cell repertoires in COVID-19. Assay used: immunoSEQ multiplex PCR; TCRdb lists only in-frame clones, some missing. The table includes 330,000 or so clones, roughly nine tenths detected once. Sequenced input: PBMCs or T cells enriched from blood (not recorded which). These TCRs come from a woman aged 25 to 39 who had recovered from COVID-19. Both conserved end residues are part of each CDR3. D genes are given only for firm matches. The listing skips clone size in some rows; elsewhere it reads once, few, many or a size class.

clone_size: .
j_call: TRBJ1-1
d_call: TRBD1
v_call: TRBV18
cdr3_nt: TGTGCCAGCTCACCAGGGACAGGGAACACTGAAGCTTTCTTT
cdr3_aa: CASSPGTGNTEAFF

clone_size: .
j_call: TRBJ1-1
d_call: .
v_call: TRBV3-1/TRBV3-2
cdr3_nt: TGTGCCAGCACTACTAGCACGGGGAACACTGAAGCTTTCTTT
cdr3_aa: CASTTSTGNTEAFF

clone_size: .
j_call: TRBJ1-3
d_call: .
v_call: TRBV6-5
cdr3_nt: TGTGCCGGCCAGTCCGGGGGAAATGGAAACACCATATATTTT
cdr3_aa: CAGQSGGNGNTIYF

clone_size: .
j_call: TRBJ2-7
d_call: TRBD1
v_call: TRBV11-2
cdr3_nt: TGTGCCAGCAGCCCCGGGACAGGAGGCTACGAGCAGTACTTC
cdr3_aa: CASSPGTGGYEQYF

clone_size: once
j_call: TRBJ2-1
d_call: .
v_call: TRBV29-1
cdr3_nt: TGCAGCGTTGAAGGGAGGCGGAATGAGCAGTTCTTC
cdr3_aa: CSVEGRRNEQFF

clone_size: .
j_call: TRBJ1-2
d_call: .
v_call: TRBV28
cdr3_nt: TGTGCCAGCACCTTCCCGGACAGACAGAACTATGGCTACACCTTC
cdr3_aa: CASTFPDRQNYGYTF

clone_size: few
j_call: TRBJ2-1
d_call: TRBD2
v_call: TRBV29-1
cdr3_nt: TGCAGCGTTTCCCTGACTAGCGGGAGGGTCGATGAGCAGTTCTTC
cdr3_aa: CSVSLTSGRVDEQFF

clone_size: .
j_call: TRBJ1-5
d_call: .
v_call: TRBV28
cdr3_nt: TGTGCCAGCGAACAGGTTTTCAATCAGCCCCAGCATTTT
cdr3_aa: CASEQVFNQPQHF

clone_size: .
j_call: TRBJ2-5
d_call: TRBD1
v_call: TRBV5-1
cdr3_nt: TGCGCCAGCAGCTCATCATCAGACAGGGGGCAAGAGACCCAGTACTTC
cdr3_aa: CASSSSSDRGQETQYF

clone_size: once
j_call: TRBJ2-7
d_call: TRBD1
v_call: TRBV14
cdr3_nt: TGTGCCAGCAGCCAGGAGGGACAGGGGAACTACGAGCAGTACTTC
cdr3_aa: CASSQEGQGNYEQYF

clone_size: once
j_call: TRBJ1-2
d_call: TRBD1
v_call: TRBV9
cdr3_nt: TGTGCCAGCAGCGTAGGTATGGACAGGGGGCAGTTTGGCTACACCTTC
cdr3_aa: CASSVGMDRGQFGYTF

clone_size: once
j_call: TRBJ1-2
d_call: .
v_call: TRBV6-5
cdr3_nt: TGTGCCAGCAGAGCCGGACTTTACTATGGCTACACCTTC
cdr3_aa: CASRAGLYYGYTF

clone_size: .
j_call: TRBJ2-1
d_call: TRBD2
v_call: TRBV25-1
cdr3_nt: TGTGCCAGCAGCAGGCGGTGGGAGGGCCGGGGTGAGCAGTTCTTC
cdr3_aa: CASSRRWEGRGEQFF

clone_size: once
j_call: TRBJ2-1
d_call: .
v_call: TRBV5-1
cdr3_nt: TGCGCCAGCAGCGTCGCGTTGGAGGGAGCCTACAATGAGCAGTTCTTC
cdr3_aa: CASSVALEGAYNEQFF

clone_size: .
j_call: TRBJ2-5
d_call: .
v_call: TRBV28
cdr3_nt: TGTGCCAGCAGTTTATCCGGGGGCCAAGAGACCCAGTACTTC
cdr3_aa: CASSLSGGQETQYF

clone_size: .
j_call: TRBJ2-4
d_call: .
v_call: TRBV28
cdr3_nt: TGTGCCAGCAGTCTCTACGGTGGTTTAGCCAAAAACATTCAGTACTTC
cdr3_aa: CASSLYGGLAKNIQYF